The 5 T cell receptor beta chains below were found in one sample sequenced in a study of blood T cell repertoires in COVID-19. Data came from immunoSEQ multiplex PCR; TCRdb stores just in-frame clones and leaves some out. This repertoire shows over 150,000 clones, roughly 88% found once; its top ten account for less than 15%. The sequenced material came from peripheral blood. All receptors derive from a human donor in a cohort sampled during active COVID-19.

The V and J genes are TRBV19 and TRBJ1-4; TRBD1 might be the D (5 bases). The germline V gene has CDR1 LNHDA and CDR2 SQIVND (reference sequence). The CDR3 totals 14 residues. Trimming removed 3 bases at V and 8 bases at J, with 13 bases between. The CDR3 loop reads CASSIWGVGEKLFF. The CDR3 DNA is TGTGCCAGTAGTATTTGGGGGGTAGGAGAAAAACTGTTTTTT.

The chain combines TRBV18 with TRBJ2-3; D remains unclear. Germline lookup yields CDR1 KGHSH and CDR2 LQKENI. The germline V and J ends were trimmed by 3 bases and 0 bases, with 7 bases remaining between them. This CDR3 is built from 14 residues. DNA of the CDR3: TGTGCCAGCTCACCCGGCAGGAGCACAGATACGCAGTATTTT. Its translation is CASSPGRSTDTQYF.

This chain connects TRBV6-4 to TRBJ2-3; TRBD2 aligns across 8 bases. Germline V gives CDR1 MRHNA, CDR2 SNTAGT. The J segment lost 2 bases and the V segment lost 0 bases, leaving 4 bases of the junction unmatched. This CDR3 is built from 16 residues. This chain's CDR3 is CASSDSSGSHTDTQYF. The CDR3 DNA reads TGTGCCAGCAGTGACTCGAGCGGGAGCCACACAGATACGCAGTATTTT.

The chain employs TRBV7-9 and TRBJ2-1, with 13 bases aligning to TRBD2. V gave up 5 bases and J gave up 4 bases; unmatched junction bases: 2. CDR3 length: 15 amino acids. The germline V gene encodes CDR1 SEHNR and CDR2 FQNEAQ (reference sequence). CDR3 nucleotides: TGTGCCAGCAGCCGGACTAGCGGGAGTTACAATGAGCAGTTCTTC. As protein: CASSRTSGSYNEQFF.

The chain recombines TRBV5-1 with TRBJ1-5; D is perhaps TRBD1 (6 bases). There are 14 residues in the CDR3. Germline V gives CDR1 SGHRS, CDR2 YFSETQ. Trimming pared 2 bases from V and 5 bases from J, leaving 11 bases between. DNA of the CDR3: TGCGCCAGCAGCTTAGGGGGAGAGGATCAGCCCCAGCATTTT. This gives the protein CASSLGGEDQPQHF.